These 25 T cell receptor beta chains originate from one sample sequenced in a study of blood T cell repertoires in COVID-19. Repertoires were generated with immunoSEQ multiplex PCR, while TCRdb's copy carries only in-frame clones and drops some. Of around 360,000 clones in the sample, roughly 87% are singletons; the top ten hold roughly 3%. Sequencing was carried out using PBMCs or T cells enriched from blood (not recorded which). Source of these receptors: a woman in her 30s who had recovered from COVID-19.

This clone was detected only once. The chain uses TRBV2 and TRBJ2-7; the match to TRBD2 covers 9 bases. Unmatched junction bases numbered 5, after V lost 8 bases and J lost 0 bases. This CDR3 region has 14 residues. The germline gives CDR1 SNHLY, CDR2 FYNNEI. DNA of the CDR3: TGTGCCAGCGATAGCGGGGGAACCTCCTACGAGCAGTACTTC. It is translated as CASDSGGTSYEQYF.

The chain combines TRBV7-9 with TRBJ2-1; TRBD2 aligns across 10 bases. The CDR3 loop spans 16 amino acids. V trimming: 5 bases; J trimming: 5 bases; junction bases outside the gene matches: 9. Per germline, CDR1 SEHNR and CDR2 FQNEAQ (reference sequence). CDR3 nucleotide sequence: TGTGCCAGCAGCGGCCGTATAGCGGGGGGCGACAATGAGCAGTTCTTC. Translated, it gives CASSGRIAGGDNEQFF.

This clone has only a few counts. V usage is TRBV7-2 and J usage is TRBJ1-1, with 9 bases lining up with TRBD1. CDR1 SGHTA and CDR2 FQGNSA come from the germline V gene. Germline trimming cut 4 bases from V and 3 bases from J; bases unmatched to any gene: 15. The CDR3 has 18 amino acids. The chain's CDR3 is CASSSYPQGAPGYTEAFF. The CDR3 DNA sequence: TGTGCCAGCAGCTCCTATCCACAGGGGGCTCCTGGGTACACTGAAGCTTTCTTT.

The V gene is TRBV3-1 (or the pseudogene TRBV3-2), the J gene TRBJ1-1; D not resolved. The CDR3 extends over 14 amino acids. CDR1 and CDR2 from the germline V gene are LGHDT and YNNKEL (reference sequence). V lost 1 base to trimming and J lost 1 base, with 7 bases between them. CDR3 residues: CASSQGGRNTEAFF. The CDR3 coding sequence is TGTGCCAGCAGCCAAGGAGGGAGGAACACTGAAGCTTTCTTT.

J is TRBJ2-1 and V is TRBV4-1; D perhaps matches TRBD2 (6 bases). Germline values: CDR1 MGHRA, CDR2 YSYEKL. The CDR3 is 18 residues long. Trimming shortened V by 0 bases and J by 5 bases, and 20 bases separated the two germline ends. CDR3 in DNA: TGCGCCAGCAGCCAAGATCTGGGAAAAGCGGGTTACCACAATGAGCAGTTCTTC. Protein: CASSQDLGKAGYHNEQFF.

The chain has TRBV5-1 and TRBJ2-5, with TRBD2 matching 13 bases. CDR1 is SGHRS, CDR2 YFSETQ, per germline. The CDR3 extends over 15 amino acids. The V gene end was trimmed by 7 bases and the J gene end by 1 base; junction bases not matched to a gene: 4. The CDR3 nucleotides read TGCGCCAGCGGACTAGCGGGAGTGGGCCAAGAGACCCAGTACTTC. As protein: CASGLAGVGQETQYF.

This clone was found a few times. This chain links TRBV6-5 with TRBJ1-5; 11 nucleotides align to TRBD1. The CDR3 has 14 amino acids. Germline trimming cut 6 bases from V and 11 bases from J; bases unmatched to any gene: 9. The V gene's germline CDR1 is MNHEY and CDR2 SVGAGI. The DNA of the CDR3 is TGTGCCAGCAGACGGACAGGGGGCGGGACGGCCCAGCATTTT. Translating gives CASRRTGGGTAQHF.

This chain links TRBV15 with TRBJ1-2, with a tentative D call TRBD1 (6 bases). Trimming shortened V by 4 bases and J by 5 bases, and 20 bases separated the two germline ends. Germline V lookup: CDR1 LNHNV, CDR2 YYDKDF (reference sequence). The CDR3 spans 16 residues. The CDR3 nucleotides read TGTGCCACCAGCATTGGGACACCGGCGTCAGGGTATGGCTACACCTTC. Translation: CATSIGTPASGYGYTF.

The chain links TRBV14 to TRBJ1-1; D is unclear. The germline V gene has CDR1 SGHDN and CDR2 FVKESK. The V end lost 1 base, the J end lost 10 bases, and 7 bases lay between the germline ends. The CDR3 has 11 amino acids. CDR3 amino acids: CASSQGLSAFF. The CDR3 coding sequence is TGTGCCAGCAGCCAAGGTCTCTCAGCTTTCTTT. The variable domain in full, completed from reference TRBV14 and TRBJ1-1, reads EAGVTQFPSHSVIEKGQTVTLRCDPISGHDNLYWYRRVMGKEIKFLLHFVKESKQDESGMPNNRFLAERTGGTYSTLKVQPAELEDSGVYFCASSQGLSAFFGQGTRLTVV.

The chain links TRBV4-1 to TRBJ2-2; TRBD1 matches 9 bases. The V segment lost 3 bases and the J segment 2 bases; nucleotides outside the gene matches: 4. CDR3 length: 16 amino acids. Per germline, CDR1 MGHRA and CDR2 YSYEKL. The CDR3 nucleotides are TGCGCCAGCAGCCACCCGGGACAGGGAAACACCGGGGAGCTGTTTTTT. Its protein product is CASSHPGQGNTGELFF.

The CDR3 coding sequence is TGTGCCATCAGTGAAATTGAGACAGGGGGGATCGGGGAGCTGTTTTTT. Residues: CAISEIETGGIGELFF. The V gene is TRBV10-3, the J gene TRBJ2-2; 9 nucleotides match TRBD1. In germline, CDR1 is ENHRY, CDR2 SYGVKD. Trimming took 3 bases from V and 7 from J; bases not matched to a gene: 9. This CDR3 has 16 residues.

This chain links TRBV2 with TRBJ2-7; 7 nucleotides line up with TRBD2. In germline, CDR1 is SNHLY, CDR2 FYNNEI. The CDR3 covers 15 residues. Germline trimming cut 4 bases from V and 3 bases from J; bases unmatched to any gene: 9. CDR3 loop: CASSAVAGRLYEQYF. The CDR3 nucleotides read TGTGCCAGCAGTGCCGTCGCCGGGAGGCTCTACGAGCAGTACTTC.

V gene TRBV9 combines with J gene TRBJ1-2; 8 bases line up with TRBD1. Per germline, CDR1 SGDLS and CDR2 YYNGEE. V shed 4 bases and J 6 bases; nucleotides not matched to a gene: 8. The CDR3 has 14 amino acids. CDR3 bases: TGTGCCAGCAGCAATTGGACAGGGTTGGATGGCTACACCTTC. It specifies CASSNWTGLDGYTF.

The CDR3 DNA sequence: TGTGCCAGCAGTTCCCCGGGGAGGGACTATGGCTACACCTTC. Its protein is CASSSPGRDYGYTF. The chain joins TRBV6-5 to TRBJ1-2, with D hard to call. V gave up 4 bases and J gave up 3 bases, with 12 bases separating them. The germline CDR1 and CDR2 sequences are MNHEY and SVGAGI. This CDR3 has 14 amino acids.

The rearrangement links TRBV7-9 to TRBJ1-2, with D hard to call. Deletions cut 1 base from V and 0 bases from J, with 6 bases between. This CDR3 has 14 amino acids. CDR1 is SEHNR, CDR2 FQNEAQ, per germline (reference sequence). The CDR3 region has the DNA TGTGCCAGCAGCTTAGTCACTTCTAACTATGGCTACACCTTC. Translation: CASSLVTSNYGYTF.

This chain uses TRBV30 with TRBJ2-3; perhaps TRBD1 as D (6 bases). CDR1 is GTSNPN and CDR2 is SVGIG in the germline V gene (reference sequence). V lost 2 bases, J lost 2 bases, and 14 bases lay in between. This CDR3 comprises 15 residues. CDR3 amino acids: CAWSRGGRITDTQYF. As DNA, the CDR3 is TGTGCCTGGAGTCGAGGGGGACGTATCACAGATACGCAGTATTTT.

The J gene is TRBJ2-7, the V gene TRBV11-2; possibly TRBD1 for D (6 bases). Germline V gene sequence: CDR1 SGHAT, CDR2 FQNNGV. The CDR3 has 16 residues. V was pared by 1 base and J by 2 bases, with 15 bases between. CDR3 bases: TGTGCCAGCAGCTTAGTTGCCGGGACACCTGCCTACGAGCAGTACTTC. Translated, it gives CASSLVAGTPAYEQYF.

V gene TRBV19 combines with J gene TRBJ2-2; 12 bases map to TRBD2. There are 16 residues in the CDR3. V trimming: 11 bases; J trimming: 7 bases; junction bases outside the gene matches: 14. Germline lookup yields CDR1 LNHDA and CDR2 SQIVND (reference sequence). CDR3 DNA: TGTGCCTCCCGGACTAGCGGGGCGGCTAGCGTCGGGGAGCTGTTTTTT. Protein sequence: CASRTSGAASVGELFF.

CDR3 nucleotides: TGTGCCAGCAGTGAGGCCATGAACACTGAAGCTTTCTTT. Translation gives CASSEAMNTEAFF. The rearrangement uses TRBV25-1 and TRBJ1-1, with D uncertain. The CDR3 is 13 residues long. The V gene lost 3 bases and the J gene lost 0 bases, with 5 bases spanning the gap. Germline CDR1 is MGHDK and CDR2 is SYGVNS.

The chain carries TRBV2 and TRBJ1-1; the D is unclear. Germline CDR1 is SNHLY and CDR2 is FYNNEI. The CDR3 consists of 14 residues. V was pared by 3 bases and J by 4 bases, with 12 bases between. The CDR3 nucleotides are TGTGCCAGCAGTGACCCAGGTAAACTCACTGAAGCTTTCTTT. It specifies CASSDPGKLTEAFF.

CDR3 nucleotide sequence: TGTGCCTGGAGTCCCCTGACAGACGGCTACACCTTC. Protein product: CAWSPLTDGYTF. The rearrangement uses TRBV30 and TRBJ1-2, with D perhaps matching TRBD1 (5 bases). CDR1 and CDR2 from the germline V gene are GTSNPN and SVGIG (reference sequence). Between the trimmed V and J ends, which lost 2 bases and 8 bases, there was a span of 12 bases. CDR3 length: 12 residues. Combining the CDR3 with reference TRBV30 and TRBJ1-2 gives the whole variable domain SQTIHQWPATLVQPVGSPLSLECTVEGTSNPNLYWYRQAAGRGLQLLFYSVGIGQISSEVPQNLSASRPQDRQFILSSKKLLLSDSGFYLCAWSPLTDGYTFGSGTRLTVV.

The V gene is TRBV28, the J gene TRBJ1-2, with TRBD1 matching 7 bases. Germline V gene sequence: CDR1 MDHEN, CDR2 SYDVKM. The J segment lost 6 bases and the V segment lost 6 bases, leaving 7 bases of the junction unmatched. The CDR3 consists of 13 residues. In DNA, the CDR3 is TGTGCCAGCAGCCTAGGACAGGTTCATGGCTACACCTTC. Translation gives CASSLGQVHGYTF.

This chain links TRBV28 with TRBJ1-2; D gene ambiguous. Trimming cost V 5 bases and J 7 bases, with 14 bases left between them. In germline, CDR1 is MDHEN, CDR2 SYDVKM. CDR3 size: 13 residues. The CDR3, as DNA: TGTGCCAGCAGTCCCGGGAGTACGGGTGGCTACACCTTC. Its protein product is CASSPGSTGGYTF.

Comments on this clone: At the DNA level, this CDR3 is encoded by other sequences in the same sample as well. The chain uses TRBV9 and TRBJ2-1; TRBD2 aligns across 7 bases. The CDR3 is 16 residues long. CDR1 and CDR2 from the germline V gene are SGDLS and YYNGEE. Trimming cost V 0 bases and J 4 bases; bases outside gene matches: 7. CDR3 bases: TGTGCCAGCAGCGTAGTAGCGGCTAGCGGTTACAATGAGCAGTTCTTC. Translating it yields CASSVVAASGYNEQFF.

The chain is built from TRBV2 and TRBJ2-1; D call uncertain. Trimming cost V 7 bases and J 2 bases, with 12 bases left between them. Germline V gene sequence: CDR1 SNHLY, CDR2 FYNNEI. The CDR3 spans 14 residues. The CDR3 is CASTVQSTYNEQFF. The CDR3, as DNA: TGTGCCAGCACTGTGCAGTCAACCTACAATGAGCAGTTCTTC. The variable domain in full, with the rest retrieved from reference TRBV2 and TRBJ2-1, is EPEVTQTPSHQVTQMGQEVILRCVPISNHLYFYWYRQILGQKVEFLVSFYNNEISEKSEIFDDQFSVERPDGSNFTLKIRSTKLEDSAMYFCASTVQSTYNEQFFGPGTRLTVL.